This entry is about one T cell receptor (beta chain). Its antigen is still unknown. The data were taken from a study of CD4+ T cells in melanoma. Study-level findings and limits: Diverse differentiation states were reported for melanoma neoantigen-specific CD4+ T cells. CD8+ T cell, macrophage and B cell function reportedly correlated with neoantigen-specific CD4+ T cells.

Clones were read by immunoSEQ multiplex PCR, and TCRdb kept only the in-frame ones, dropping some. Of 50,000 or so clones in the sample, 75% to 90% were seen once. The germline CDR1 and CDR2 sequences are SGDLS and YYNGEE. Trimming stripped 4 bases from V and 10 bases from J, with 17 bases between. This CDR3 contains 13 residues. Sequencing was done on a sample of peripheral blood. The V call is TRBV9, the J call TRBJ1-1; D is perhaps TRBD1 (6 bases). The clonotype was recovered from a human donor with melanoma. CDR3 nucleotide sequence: TGTGCCAGCAGCCCCGGGGGTACAGGGCCAGCTTTCTTT. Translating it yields CASSPGGTGPAFF.